The T cell receptor beta chain under discussion was sequenced for a study of cytotoxic CD8 clonotypes in ibrutinib-treated CLL. Trimming shortened V by 2 bases and J by 4 bases, and 10 bases separated the two germline ends. The CDR3 is 14 amino acids. From germline, CDR1 is MGHRA and CDR2 YSYEKL. Method: immunoSEQ multiplex PCR; TCRdb's copy keeps in-frame clones and lacks some. The table has about 300,000 clones, approximately 76% seen once. The sequence was obtained from a human donor with chronic lymphocytic leukemia. V and J are TRBV4-1 and TRBJ2-3; D possibly corresponds to TRBD1 (6 bases). The sequences come from PBMCs, collected at disease progression, from a patient treated with ibrutinib. The CDR3 loop is CASSQWTVSDTQYF. The CDR3 nucleotides are TGCGCCAGCAGCCAATGGACAGTGTCAGATACGCAGTATTTT.